The 6 T cell receptor beta chains reported below all come from one sample, sequenced in a study of blood T cells in healthy people across ages. A sample-barcoded 5' primer and a J-beta primer mix were used in a second PCR of roughly 6 to 12 cycles. TCRdb redid the calling of the 5' RACE reads with MiXCR, one entry per CDR3 protein. The table has about 1.4 million distinct CDR3 sequences, 45% to 70% seen once. The sequenced sample consisted of blood. Every receptor here comes from a man aged 18 to 29 in good health.

The chain combines TRBV4-1 with TRBJ1-6; no reliable D call. This CDR3 is built from 15 residues. V lost 0 bases and J 2 bases, leaving 5 bases between the germline ends. Per the germline V gene, CDR1 is MGHRA and CDR2 is YSYEKL. CDR3 sequence (DNA): TGCGCCAGCAGCCAAGATGAGACCTATAATTCACCCCTCCACTTT. The encoded protein is CASSQDETYNSPLHF.

This clonotype has only a few counts. The J gene is TRBJ2-1, the V gene TRBV27; D ambiguous. The CDR3 sequence is 14 residues long. Germline V gene data show CDR1 as MNHEY and CDR2 as SMNVEV (reference sequence). V was pared by 0 bases and J by 10 bases, with 13 bases between. CDR3 sequence: CASSLSAGSYEQFF. DNA of the CDR3: TGTGCCAGCAGTTTATCGGCAGGATCCTACGAGCAGTTCTTC.

The chain joins TRBV15 to TRBJ1-2; D is ambiguous. Trimming removed 2 bases at V and 4 bases at J, with 11 bases between. CDR3 length: 14 amino acids. Per the germline V gene, CDR1 is LNHNV and CDR2 is YYDKDF (reference sequence). Written as DNA, the CDR3 is TGTGCCACCAGCAGAAGTAGGGTTTCCTATGGCTACACCTTC. This codes for CATSRSRVSYGYTF.

The gene calls are TRBV5-1 and TRBJ2-7; D might be TRBD1 (5 bases). The CDR3 covers 17 residues. Trimming left V 2 bases short and J 4 bases short, with 22 bases between. CDR1 is SGHRS, CDR2 YFSETQ, per germline. The CDR3 DNA is TGCGCCAGCAGCTTCTCACTGACAGTCGGGCCCTCGTACGAGCAGTACTTC. The encoded protein is CASSFSLTVGPSYEQYF.

The chain uses TRBV28 and TRBJ2-2, with D tentatively TRBD2 (5 bases). The CDR3 totals 14 residues. Germline CDR1 MDHEN, CDR2 SYDVKM. Deletions cut 7 bases from V and 6 bases from J, with 15 bases between. The CDR3 loop is CASTAEGYAGELFF. The CDR3 bases are TGTGCCAGCACCGCTGAGGGTTATGCCGGGGAGCTGTTTTTT. The full variable domain, with the rest looked up from reference TRBV28 and TRBJ2-2, is DVKVTQSSRYLVKRTGEKVFLECVQDMDHENMFWYRQDPGLGLRLIYFSYDVKMKEKGDIPEGYSVSREKKERFSLILESASTNQTSMYLCASTAEGYAGELFFGEGSRLTVL.

The V and J genes are TRBV6-5 and TRBJ1-5, with D perhaps matching TRBD1 (6 bases). The germline CDR1 and CDR2 sequences are MNHEY and SVGAGI. This CDR3 has 14 residues. Trimming took off 6 bases at V and 4 bases at J, with 13 bases between the two ends. CDR3 nucleotide sequence: TGTGCCAGCAGAACCAGGGGAACAAATCAGCCCCAGCATTTT. This gives the protein CASRTRGTNQPQHF.